One sample yielded the 23 T cell receptor beta chains listed below, sequenced in a study of beta chain features in type 1 diabetes. Since all of the isolated RNA was reverse transcribed, expressed TCRB transcripts were what got sequenced. Only in-frame clones appear in the TCRdb table, and some are missing; sequencing was by immunoSEQ multiplex PCR. This table has about 360,000 clones, 10% to 15% appearing once. Sequenced sample: naive CD4+ T cells from blood. The receptors come from a man younger than 35 in good health.

This clone was observed a few times. Within the sample, other DNA sequences also encode this same CDR3. The chain's CDR3 is CASSSGQGYEQYF. As DNA, the CDR3 is TGTGCCAGCAGTTCCGGACAGGGCTACGAGCAGTACTTC. The V call is TRBV28, the J call TRBJ2-7; 8 bases match TRBD1. CDR1 and CDR2 (germline): MDHEN, SYDVKM. With V trimmed by 4 bases and J by 3 bases, 2 bases remained unmatched. The CDR3 is made up of 13 amino acids.

The J gene is TRBJ1-4, the V gene TRBV5-1; tentative D call: TRBD1 (5 bases). The CDR3 covers 14 residues. CDR1 and CDR2 from the germline V gene are SGHRS and YFSETQ. Trimming removed 0 bases at V and 6 bases at J, with 9 bases between. CDR3 region: CASSLGGDDEKLFF. CDR3 sequence (DNA): TGCGCCAGCAGCTTGGGGGGGGATGATGAAAAACTGTTTTTT.

This sequence joins TRBV25-1 and TRBJ2-1, with 9 bases fitting TRBD2. The germline V gene has CDR1 MGHDK and CDR2 SYGVNS. The CDR3 spans 16 residues. The V segment lost 4 bases and the J segment 7 bases; nucleotides outside the gene matches: 11. CDR3: CASSVFGGLAKNEQFF. DNA for the CDR3: TGTGCCAGCAGTGTATTCGGGGGACTAGCCAAAAATGAGCAGTTCTTC.

The sample holds a few counts of this clone. V gene TRBV28 combines with J gene TRBJ1-5, with D possibly matching TRBD1 (6 bases). The CDR3 is 12 residues long. With 7 bases removed from V and 7 bases from J, the gap between germline ends came to 11 bases. From germline, CDR1 is MDHEN and CDR2 SYDVKM. CDR3 nucleotides: TGTGCCAGCAATACAGGGCGCCAGCCCCAGCATTTT. Translation: CASNTGRQPQHF.

Many counts were recorded for this clone. In DNA, the CDR3 is TGCGCCAGCAGTGGAACAGGGGCGGGCCAAGAGACCCAGTACTTC. Encoded protein: CASSGTGAGQETQYF. This chain uses TRBV23-1 with TRBJ2-5; 7 bases are a match to TRBD1. TRBV23-1 belongs to the ORF category, with a function that is uncertain. The trim removed 5 bases at V and 1 base at J, leaving 7 bases unmatched. This CDR3 is built from 15 residues.

The CDR3 coding sequence is TGTGCCAGCAGCTTAGCGGACAGGGGGGTCAATGAGCAGTTCTTC. Residues: CASSLADRGVNEQFF. The chain joins TRBV7-3 to TRBJ2-1; 10 bases agree with TRBD1. Germline values: CDR1 SGHTA, CDR2 FQGTGA. The CDR3 covers 15 residues. V gave up 2 bases and J gave up 6 bases; unmatched junction bases: 4.

V gene TRBV30 combines with J gene TRBJ2-3; D perhaps matches TRBD1 (6 bases). Germline V gives CDR1 GTSNPN, CDR2 SVGIG (reference sequence). Trimming took off 3 bases at V and 0 bases at J, with 10 bases between the two ends. This CDR3 comprises 14 residues. The CDR3 is CAWSGTRSTDTQYF. CDR3 DNA: TGTGCCTGGAGCGGGACAAGAAGCACAGATACGCAGTATTTT.

This clone was counted between two and nine times. The V call is TRBV6-5, the J call TRBJ1-2; no clear D. V lost 2 bases to trimming and J lost 9 bases, with 10 bases between them. This CDR3 is 12 amino acids long. CDR1 MNHEY and CDR2 SVGAGI come from the germline V gene. For the CDR3, the DNA is TGTGCCAGCAGTTACCTCGGGAGGAGCTACACCTTC. Its translation is CASSYLGRSYTF.

The sample holds a few counts of this clone. The rearrangement uses TRBV28 and TRBJ2-5, with 7 positions matching TRBD2. The CDR3 consists of 14 residues. Trimming took 3 bases from V and 4 from J; bases not matched to a gene: 5. Germline values: CDR1 MDHEN, CDR2 SYDVKM. The CDR3 here is CASSLGGFGETQYF. The DNA for the CDR3 is TGTGCCAGCAGTTTGGGGGGGTTTGGAGAGACCCAGTACTTC.

This clone was counted between two and nine times. This chain uses TRBV7-3 with TRBJ2-2; D ambiguous. V gave up 5 bases and J gave up 4 bases, with 11 bases separating them. The germline CDR1 and CDR2 sequences are SGHTA and FQGTGA. The length of the CDR3 is 14 residues. In nucleotides, the CDR3 is TGTGCCAGCAGCCGCGGCTATTTCACCGGGGAGCTGTTTTTT. This encodes CASSRGYFTGELFF. The complete variable domain, with remaining parts taken from reference TRBV7-3 and TRBJ2-2, reads GAGVSQTPSNKVTEKGKYVELRCDPISGHTALYWYRQSLGQGPEFLIYFQGTGAADDSGLPNDRFFAVRPEGSVSTLKIQRTERGDSAVYLCASSRGYFTGELFFGEGSRLTVL.

A few counts support this clone. DNA of the CDR3: TGTGCCTCCTCTGCGGGACAGGGACCCTACGAGCAGTACTTC. Translated: CASSAGQGPYEQYF. This sequence joins TRBV10-3 and TRBJ2-7, with 9 bases that match TRBD1. The CDR3 extends over 14 amino acids. V was clipped by 11 bases and J by 2 bases; unmatched bases: 10. The V gene's germline CDR1 is ENHRY and CDR2 SYGVKD.

The chain combines TRBV7-2 with TRBJ2-3; 9 bases are shared with TRBD1. This CDR3 comprises 14 residues. The J segment lost 5 bases and the V segment lost 1 base, leaving 1 base of the junction unmatched. CDR1 and CDR2 from the germline V gene are SGHTA and FQGNSA. CDR3 region: CASSLGTGEDTQYF. CDR3 nucleotide sequence: TGTGCCAGCAGCTTAGGGACAGGGGAAGATACGCAGTATTTT.

The J gene is TRBJ2-1, the V gene TRBV4-3, with D perhaps matching TRBD2 (5 bases). V lost 0 bases, J lost 8 bases, and 8 bases lay in between. CDR1 LGHNA and CDR2 YSLEER come from the germline V gene. The CDR3 length is 13 residues. The CDR3 DNA follows: TGCGCCAGCAGCCAAGAATCGCGGGATGAGCAGTTCTTC. Its translation: CASSQESRDEQFF.

This clone was detected a few times. Germline is not matched at one junction end, which may reflect a read error. The genes are TRBV7-9 and TRBJ2-1, with a tentative D call TRBD2 (6 bases). Germline CDR1 SEHNR, CDR2 FQNEAQ (reference sequence). The CDR3 sequence is 12 residues long. The CDR3 bases are TGTGCCAGCATACTCCGAGGAGGAGGGCCGATCTTC. Protein product: CASILRGGGPIF.

The chain employs TRBV11-3 and TRBJ2-1; no firm D call. This CDR3 has 15 residues. Trimming cost V 5 bases and J 0 bases, with 11 bases left between them. Germline V CDR1 and CDR2: SGHNT, YENEEA. The chain's CDR3 is CASSRTSLSYNEQFF. CDR3 nucleotides: TGTGCCAGCAGCCGAACTTCCCTCTCCTACAATGAGCAGTTCTTC.

The chain is built from TRBV5-4 and TRBJ2-2, with 12 bases identical to TRBD2. The CDR3 contains 20 residues. Germline CDR1 is SGHNT and CDR2 is YYREEE (reference sequence). Trimming took 2 bases from V and 6 from J; bases not matched to a gene: 17. The CDR3 sequence: CASSLPRTSGMGTAAGELFF. DNA for the CDR3: TGTGCCAGCAGCTTACCGAGGACTAGCGGGATGGGGACTGCTGCCGGGGAGCTGTTTTTT.

This chain joins TRBV18 and TRBJ1-4; 7 bases fit TRBD1. The J segment lost 8 bases and the V segment lost 0 bases, leaving 0 bases of the junction unmatched. The germline V gene has CDR1 KGHSH and CDR2 LQKENI. This CDR3 spans 13 amino acids. The CDR3 sequence: CASSPPGQEKLFF. CDR3 DNA: TGTGCCAGCTCACCACCGGGACAGGAAAAACTGTTTTTT.

This sequence joins TRBV6-6 and TRBJ2-7, with a possible D match to TRBD2 (5 bases). The germline V gene encodes CDR1 MNHNY and CDR2 SVGAGI (reference sequence). This CDR3 is built from 16 residues. The ends were cut back, 4 bases at V and 3 bases at J, with 19 bases in the middle. CDR3 sequence reads: CASSLTAPEAGYEQYF. CDR3 in DNA: TGTGCCAGCAGTTTAACTGCCCCGGAGGCGGGCTACGAGCAGTACTTC.

This chain uses TRBV5-6 with TRBJ2-5; possibly TRBD2 for D (6 bases). The last part of the DNA fits TRBJ2-7 better; the J call may be wrong. Germline CDR1 and CDR2: SGHDT and YYEEEE. The CDR3 covers 14 residues. The CDR3 here is CASSNDGGRNEQYF. CDR3 nucleotides: TGTGCCAGCAGCAACGACGGGGGAAGGAACGAGCAGTACTTC.

V usage is TRBV9 and J usage is TRBJ1-4; D is unresolved. The CDR3 has 15 residues. V was trimmed by 3 bases and J by 1 base, leaving 10 bases between them. CDR1 and CDR2 from the germline V gene are SGDLS and YYNGEE. The DNA of the CDR3 is TGTGCCAGCAGCGCTTCGAGGTTAACTAATGAAAAACTGTTTTTT. This codes for CASSASRLTNEKLFF. Full variable domain (remainder filled in from reference TRBV9 and TRBJ1-4): DSGVTQTPKHLITATGQRVTLRCSPRSGDLSVYWYQQSLDQGLQFLIQYYNGEERAKGNILERFSAQQFPDLHSELNLSSLELGDSALYFCASSASRLTNEKLFFGSGTQLSVL.

The chain couples TRBV30 to TRBJ1-1; 7 bases fit TRBD1. CDR1 and CDR2 (germline): GTSNPN, SVGIG (reference sequence). V was pared by 0 bases and J by 11 bases, with 6 bases of the junction left unmatched. The CDR3 runs to 12 residues. The CDR3 DNA is TGTGCCTGGAGTGTATCACAGGGGATGGCTTTCTTT. Translation gives CAWSVSQGMAFF.

The rearrangement uses TRBV6-5 and TRBJ1-2, with 7 bases that match TRBD1. The CDR3 has 13 amino acids. The V gene's germline CDR1 is MNHEY and CDR2 SVGAGI. J lost 4 bases, V lost 5 bases, and 4 bases had no gene match. CDR3 in amino acids: CASSQQGGYGYTF. Here the CDR3 DNA reads TGTGCCAGCAGTCAGCAGGGGGGCTATGGCTACACCTTC.

The chain uses TRBV4-2 and TRBJ2-3, with TRBD1 matching over 8 bases. Per germline, CDR1 LGHNA and CDR2 YNFKEQ. V dropped 1 base and J dropped 3; count of bases not matched to a gene: 3. This CDR3 contains 15 residues. The CDR3 DNA is TGTGCCAGCAGCCAAGGAAGGGACAGGACAGATACGCAGTATTTT. Translated: CASSQGRDRTDTQYF.